The 30 T cell receptor beta chains below all came from one sample that was sequenced in a study of regulatory T cells in long-lasting Graves disease. Arm-PCR of CDR3 regions with iRepertoire HTBI primers generated TCR beta libraries. TCRdb reprocessed the multiplex PCR reads with MiXCR, giving one entry per CDR3 protein. The sample lists hundreds of thousands of distinct CDR3 sequences; roughly 16% were seen once. Noted time point: newly diagnosed GD, antithyroid drugs for less than 3 months. Preparation of the TCR library used RNA extracted from PBMCs. The same data also went into a second study, on T cells in Graves' hyperthyroidism and ophthalmopathy.

This specimen consisted of peripheral blood mononuclear cells (PBMCs), obtained at new diagnosis, from a patient treated with antithyroid drugs. These receptors originate from a woman between 25 and 40 years old with Graves disease.

This clonotype was seen many times. The V and J genes are TRBV6-2 or TRBV6-3 and TRBJ1-1; D call uncertain. Germline values: CDR1 MNHEY, CDR2 SVGEGT. CDR3 size: 12 residues. Trimming left V 6 bases short and J 1 base short, with 6 bases between. The CDR3 nucleotides read TGTGCCAGCAGAGAGAGGAACACTGAAGCTTTCTTT. Amino acids: CASRERNTEAFF.

This clonotype was seen at least ten times. The chain joins TRBV7-6 to TRBJ2-7; 9 positions agree with TRBD1. The CDR3 loop spans 15 amino acids. Trimming at V came to 2 bases and at J to 5 bases, leaving 7 bases not matched to a gene. Germline V gives CDR1 SGHVS, CDR2 FNYEAQ. The DNA for the CDR3 is TGTGCCAGCAGCTTACTACTAGGGACAGGGAACGAGCAGTACTTC. Translating it yields CASSLLLGTGNEQYF.

This clonotype came up a few times. The chain joins TRBV28 to TRBJ2-3; D not certain. Trimming removed 6 bases at V and 4 bases at J, with 20 bases between. Per germline, CDR1 MDHEN and CDR2 SYDVKM. The CDR3 consists of 16 residues. This CDR3 is CASSSQAGFEADTQYF. In nucleotides, the CDR3 is TGTGCCAGCAGCTCCCAAGCAGGCTTCGAAGCAGATACGCAGTATTTT.

The chain carries TRBV6-1 and TRBJ1-6, with D maybe TRBD1 (5 bases). Germline assignment: CDR1 MNHNS and CDR2 SASEGT. CDR3 length: 17 amino acids. Trimming left V 5 bases short and J 0 bases short, with 14 bases between. The CDR3 DNA reads as TGTGCCAGCAGTCCCGGTTGGGGGAGCTCCTATAATTCACCCCTCCACTTT. This translates into CASSPGWGSSYNSPLHF.

There are many counts of this clonotype. The chain links TRBV18 to TRBJ1-1; TRBD1 might be the D (6 bases). From germline, CDR1 is KGHSH and CDR2 LQKENI. This CDR3 is 14 amino acids long. Deletions cut 4 bases from V and 5 bases from J, with 14 bases between. The CDR3 bases are TGTGCCAGCTCACAGGTAGCAGGGGTGACTGAAGCTTTCTTT. Amino acids: CASSQVAGVTEAFF.

Turning to this clonotype: A much more abundant neighbour one base away suggests this may be a read error. V usage is TRBV28 and J usage is TRBJ1-1; D is possibly TRBD1 (6 bases). Germline V CDR1 and CDR2: MDHEN, SYDVKM. The CDR3 runs 15 residues. V was clipped by 5 bases and J by 1 base, with 14 bases between them. CDR3 in amino acids: CASSRRGPKNTEAFF. For the CDR3, the DNA is TGTGCCAGCAGTCGACGGGGGCCTAAGAACACTGAAGCTTTCTTT.

The V gene is TRBV20-1, the J gene TRBJ1-5; D perhaps matches TRBD1 (6 bases). Deletions cut 6 bases from V and 5 bases from J, with 20 bases between. The V gene's germline CDR1 is DFQATT and CDR2 SNEGSKA (reference sequence). There are 15 residues in the CDR3. The CDR3 sequence is CSARLQGLTDQPQHF. Here the CDR3 DNA reads TGCAGTGCACGCTTACAGGGCCTCACAGATCAGCCCCAGCATTTT.

Many counts were recorded for this clonotype. The chain joins TRBV7-6 to TRBJ2-2; D may be TRBD2 (6 bases). Germline CDR1 is SGHVS and CDR2 is FNYEAQ. V lost 2 bases, J lost 4 bases, and 20 bases lay in between. The CDR3 extends over 18 amino acids. The CDR3 loop is CASSLTQWSTSFTGELFF. CDR3 DNA: TGTGCCAGCAGCTTAACCCAGTGGTCGACTAGTTTCACCGGGGAGCTGTTTTTT.

This clonotype was picked up a small number of times. The chain recombines TRBV11-2 with TRBJ2-7; 8 bases map to TRBD1. The CDR3 is made up of 15 amino acids. Germline lookup yields CDR1 SGHAT and CDR2 FQNNGV. The junction had 9 bases not matched to a gene; V was cut back by 5 bases and J by 3 bases. Here the CDR3 DNA reads TGTGCCAGCAGCCTCGACAGGGGAATTTTCTACGAGCAGTACTTC. Translating it yields CASSLDRGIFYEQYF.

The chain combines TRBV4-1 with TRBJ1-4; 8 bases match TRBD1. CDR1 and CDR2 from the germline V gene are MGHRA and YSYEKL. V was clipped by 4 bases and J by 8 bases; unmatched bases: 9. CDR3 length equals 15 residues. The CDR3: CASSPSGDRPEKLFF. The CDR3 bases are TGCGCCAGCAGCCCCTCGGGGGACAGGCCCGAAAAACTGTTTTTT.

This clonotype was detected a few times. The gene calls are TRBV4-1 and TRBJ2-7; TRBD1 matches 10 bases. Germline V gives CDR1 MGHRA, CDR2 YSYEKL. J lost 2 bases, V lost 2 bases, and 3 bases had no gene match. The CDR3 has 15 amino acids. The CDR3 DNA reads as TGCGCCAGCAGCCAAACCGGGACAGGGGCCTACGAGCAGTACTTC. Translating it yields CASSQTGTGAYEQYF.

Many counts were recorded for this clonotype. CDR3 bases: TGTGCCTGGAGGCTAGGAGGCACCGGGGAGCTGTTTTTT. Its protein product is CAWRLGGTGELFF. This chain links TRBV30 with TRBJ2-2; tentative D call: TRBD2 (5 bases). V was cut by 3 bases and J by 4 bases, with 9 bases left in between. Germline V gene lookup returns CDR1 GTSNPN and CDR2 SVGIG (reference sequence). This CDR3 spans 13 amino acids.

The table lists this clonotype with a few counts. V usage is TRBV20-1 and J usage is TRBJ1-6; the D gene is possibly TRBD1 (6 bases). V gave up 0 bases and J gave up 0 bases, with 12 bases separating them. Germline assignment: CDR1 DFQATT and CDR2 SNEGSKA (reference sequence). The CDR3 consists of 17 residues. The CDR3: CSARDLQGSSYNSPLHF. DNA for the CDR3: TGCAGTGCTAGAGATCTCCAGGGGAGCTCCTATAATTCACCCCTCCACTTT.

The chain links TRBV29-1 to TRBJ2-5; 16 bases are a match to TRBD2. Germline trimming cut 6 bases from V and 5 bases from J; bases unmatched to any gene: 9. Germline V gives CDR1 SQVTM, CDR2 ANQGSEA. This CDR3 is built from 16 residues. CDR3 sequence (DNA): TGCAGCGTCCCCGGGACTAGCGGGAGGGCCCGGGAGACCCAGTACTTC. Amino acids: CSVPGTSGRARETQYF.

The V and J genes are TRBV7-2 and TRBJ2-5, with D perhaps TRBD2 (5 bases). CDR3 length equals 13 residues. Germline-derived CDR1 and CDR2 are SGHTA and FQGNSA. Trimming pared 5 bases from V and 7 bases from J, leaving 14 bases between. For the CDR3, the DNA is TGTGCCAGCAGCGCGAGGGAGTTCGGGACCCAGTACTTC. Its translation: CASSAREFGTQYF.

Ten or more counts support this clonotype. Sequence at one end of the junction differs from germline and may be a read error. The genes are TRBV7-8 and TRBJ1-2; D ambiguous. This CDR3 has 13 amino acids. Germline V lookup: CDR1 SGHVS, CDR2 FQNEAQ. The CDR3 DNA sequence: TGTGCCAGCAGTTTAGAATTGGGGTCTGGCTACACCTTC. As protein: CASSLELGSGYTF.

Only one count was recorded for this clonotype. As the CDR3 is not closed by the conserved phenylalanine or tryptophan, this likely results from a read error. The CDR3 DNA reads as TGTGCCAGCAGCCAAGATTTCGGACTAGCGGGTTCGTACAATGAGCAGTTCCTC. This gives the protein CASSQDFGLAGSYNEQFL. V and J are TRBV3-1 and TRBJ2-1; TRBD2 aligns across 11 bases. The CDR3 contains 18 residues. With 0 bases clipped from V and 4 bases from J, the junction kept 8 bases outside the gene matches. The V gene's germline CDR1 is LGHDT and CDR2 YNNKEL (reference sequence).

The V call is TRBV20-1, the J call TRBJ2-4; D uncertain. The germline V gene encodes CDR1 DFQATT and CDR2 SNEGSKA (reference sequence). V was trimmed by 1 base and J by 6 bases, leaving 7 bases between them. The CDR3 has 12 residues. The CDR3 nucleotides read TGCAGTGCTAGAGTCCTGGGAAACATTCAGTACTTC. It translates to CSARVLGNIQYF.

This clonotype was detected a few times. The V call is TRBV29-1, the J call TRBJ2-3, with D maybe TRBD1 (6 bases). The CDR3 length is 14 residues. Germline V CDR1 and CDR2: SQVTM, ANQGSEA. V was pared by 7 bases and J by 0 bases, with 14 bases between. The CDR3 nucleotides read TGCAGCGCCCCTGGGGGCGGTAGCACAGATACGCAGTATTTT. Encoded protein: CSAPGGGSTDTQYF.

About this clonotype: A much larger clone differs by one base, so this may be a read error. The chain has TRBV2 and TRBJ2-1; TRBD2 matches at 12 bases. The CDR3 loop spans 14 amino acids. The germline CDR1 and CDR2 sequences are SNHLY and FYNNEI. CDR3 sequence reads: CAGRRTSGVNEQFF. The CDR3 DNA reads TGTGCCGGCAGACGGACTAGCGGGGTCAATGAGCAGTTCTTC.

In the case of this clonotype: A read error is likely here: a far larger clone is one base away. This chain links TRBV7-9 with TRBJ2-3; D is perhaps TRBD1 or TRBD2 (5 bases each). Trimming took off 10 bases at V and 5 bases at J, with 25 bases between the two ends. This CDR3 has 16 amino acids. Germline lookup yields CDR1 SEHNR and CDR2 FQNEAQ (reference sequence). CDR3 region: CANKRQHGTAGDTQYF. The DNA for the CDR3 is TGTGCCAACAAACGGCAACACGGGACCGCCGGAGATACGCAGTATTTT.

CDR3 DNA: TGCAGTGCTAGATCCCGCCCGACTAGCGCTAGCACAGATACGCAGTATTTT. Its protein product is CSARSRPTSASTDTQYF. The gene calls are TRBV20-1 and TRBJ2-3; 8 bases are a match to TRBD2. The germline gives CDR1 DFQATT, CDR2 SNEGSKA (reference sequence). Unmatched junction bases numbered 10, after V lost 2 bases and J lost 0 bases. This CDR3 has 17 amino acids.

This rearrangement joins TRBV2 to TRBJ2-6; 8 bases map to TRBD1. From germline, CDR1 is SNHLY and CDR2 FYNNEI. The length of the CDR3 is 20 residues. V shed 5 bases and J 0 bases; nucleotides not matched to a gene: 15. The CDR3 nucleotides are TGTGCCAGCAGTCGACAACCTATTGGACAGGGTAGCTCTGGGGCCAACGTCCTGACTTTC. Translation gives CASSRQPIGQGSSGANVLTF. Filled out from reference TRBV2 and TRBJ2-6, the complete variable domain reads EPEVTQTPSHQVTQMGQEVILRCVPISNHLYFYWYRQILGQKVEFLVSFYNNEISEKSEIFDDQFSVERPDGSNFTLKIRSTKLEDSAMYFCASSRQPIGQGSSGANVLTFGAGSRLTVL.

The V and J genes are TRBV5-1 and TRBJ2-7; 7 bases are shared with TRBD1. This CDR3 contains 13 residues. Losses at the gene ends were 5 bases for V and 6 bases for J; bases not matched to a gene: 8. Germline values: CDR1 SGHRS, CDR2 YFSETQ. CDR3 nucleotides: TGCGCCAGCAGTGAGACAGGGTTCGGCGAGCAGTACTTC. Amino acid sequence: CASSETGFGEQYF.

There are a few counts of this clonotype. This rearrangement joins TRBV28 to TRBJ2-7, with D maybe TRBD1 (6 bases). The germline V and J ends were trimmed by 6 bases and 3 bases, with 15 bases remaining between them. The CDR3 is 14 amino acids. Germline CDR1 and CDR2: MDHEN and SYDVKM. The CDR3, as DNA: TGTGCCAGCAGGGGCACAGGGCCCTTCTACGAGCAGTACTTC. This translates into CASRGTGPFYEQYF.

On this clonotype itself: A far bigger clonotype differs at one base, so this is likely a read error. V usage is TRBV6-1 and J usage is TRBJ1-6, with D maybe TRBD1 (5 bases). Germline loops: CDR1 MNHNS, CDR2 SASEGT. This CDR3 spans 13 amino acids. This CDR3 is CASSDRADSPPHF. The CDR3 region has the DNA TGTGCCAGCAGTGACAGGGCAGACTCACCCCCCCACTTT.

The V and J genes are TRBV7-2 and TRBJ2-6; D possibly corresponds to TRBD1 (6 bases). V lost 5 bases to trimming and J lost 4 bases, with 15 bases between them. The CDR3 is 16 residues long. The germline V gene encodes CDR1 SGHTA and CDR2 FQGNSA. This CDR3 reads CASSIQGTAGANVLTF. DNA of the CDR3: TGTGCCAGCAGCATACAGGGTACCGCCGGGGCCAACGTCCTGACTTTC.

The rearrangement uses TRBV11-2 and TRBJ1-6; 9 bases agree with TRBD1. CDR1 and CDR2 from the germline V gene are SGHAT and FQNNGV. V lost 6 bases and J lost 7; bases outside the gene matches: 10. The length of the CDR3 is 16 residues. As DNA, the CDR3 is TGTGCCAGCAGGCCTAGACAGGGGGTCTCCAATTCACCCCTCCACTTT. It is translated as CASRPRQGVSNSPLHF. Full variable domain (outside the CDR3, taken from reference TRBV11-2 and TRBJ1-6): EAGVAQSPRYKIIEKRQSVAFWCNPISGHATLYWYQQILGQGPKLLIQFQNNGVVDDSQLPKDRFSAERLKGVDSTLKIQPAKLEDSAVYLCASRPRQGVSNSPLHFGNGTRLTVT.

This clonotype came up many times. This chain uses TRBV11-2 with TRBJ2-1, with D unclear. V lost 5 bases and J lost 9, with 11 bases in between. Germline V gives CDR1 SGHAT, CDR2 FQNNGV. This CDR3 spans 12 amino acids. Here the CDR3 reads CASSTSYVEQFF. The DNA for the CDR3 is TGTGCCAGCAGCACCTCTTACGTTGAGCAGTTCTTC. Using reference TRBV11-2 and TRBJ2-1 for the parts outside the CDR3, the full variable domain is EAGVAQSPRYKIIEKRQSVAFWCNPISGHATLYWYQQILGQGPKLLIQFQNNGVVDDSQLPKDRFSAERLKGVDSTLKIQPAKLEDSAVYLCASSTSYVEQFFGPGTRLTVL.

The chain recombines TRBV5-5 with TRBJ2-1, with 12 bases fitting TRBD2. Per the germline V gene, CDR1 is SGHKS and CDR2 is YYEKEE (reference sequence). The CDR3 runs 15 residues. V shed 4 bases, J shed 8 bases, and the junction held 7 bases outside the gene matches. CDR3 in amino acids: CASSQLAGGDDEQFF. The DNA for the CDR3 is TGTGCCAGCAGCCAACTAGCGGGAGGTGATGATGAGCAGTTCTTC.